Given below is one T cell receptor beta chain in context. Here immunoSEQ multiplex PCR was the method, and the copy in TCRdb shows in-frame clones only, minus some. The table has about 440,000 clones, about 90% seen once. The sample belongs to a study of Ad26.COV2.S vaccination and SARS-CoV-2 variants. Germline CDR1 and CDR2: SGHAT and FQNNGV. The CDR3 covers 15 residues. With 1 base removed from V and 3 bases from J, the gap between germline ends came to 13 bases. Treatment denoted: some 19 received Ad26.COV2.S at low or high dose, single or two shots; 5 received placebo; per-sample allocation not given. It was on day 63 after the first vaccine or placebo injection that samples were taken.

This clonotype was sampled from a person between 18 and 65 years old who received the Ad26.COV2.S COVID-19 vaccine or a placebo. Sequencing used peripheral blood, obtained in a trial of Ad26.COV2.S vaccine versus placebo. The V call is TRBV11-2, the J call TRBJ2-7, with D perhaps matching TRBD1 or TRBD2 (5 bases each). CDR3 DNA: TGTGCCAGCAGCTTAGGGTTGGGGACCCACTACGAGCAGTACTTC. Its translation is CASSLGLGTHYEQYF.